This TCR beta chain stems from a study of cytomegalovirus exposure and HLA in healthy donors. CDR1 ENHRY and CDR2 SYGVKD come from the germline V gene. The germline V and J ends were trimmed by 3 bases and 6 bases, with 6 bases remaining between them. This CDR3 is built from 12 residues. The protocol was immunoSEQ multiplex PCR, while the TCRdb copy is restricted to in-frame clones and leaves out a portion. The table has some 120,000 clones, roughly 95% seen once; the top ten hold about 1.8%. Sequenced: PBMCs. The V call is TRBV10-3, the J call TRBJ2-1; D might be TRBD1 (5 bases). The sequence was collected from a man between 18 and 29 years old in good health and CMV-seronegative. DNA for the CDR3: TGTGCCATCAGTGAAGGGGCCAATGAGCAGTTCTTC. It codes for CAISEGANEQFF.